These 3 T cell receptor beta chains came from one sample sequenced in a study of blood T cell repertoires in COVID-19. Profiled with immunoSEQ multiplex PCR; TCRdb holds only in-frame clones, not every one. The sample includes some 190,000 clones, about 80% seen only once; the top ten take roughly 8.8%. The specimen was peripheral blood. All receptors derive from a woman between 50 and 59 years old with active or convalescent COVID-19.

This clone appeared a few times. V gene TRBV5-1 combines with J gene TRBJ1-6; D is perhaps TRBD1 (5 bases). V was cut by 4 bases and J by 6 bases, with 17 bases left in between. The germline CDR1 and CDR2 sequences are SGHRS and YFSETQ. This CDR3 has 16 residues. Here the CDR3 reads CASSLGHRDTNSPLHF. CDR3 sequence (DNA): TGCGCCAGCAGCCTGGGGCATCGGGATACTAATTCACCCCTCCACTTT.

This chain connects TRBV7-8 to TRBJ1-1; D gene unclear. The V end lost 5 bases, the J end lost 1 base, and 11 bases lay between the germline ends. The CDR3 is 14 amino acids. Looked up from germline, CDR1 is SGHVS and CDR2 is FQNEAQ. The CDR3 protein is CASSARRGNTEAFF. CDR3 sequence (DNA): TGTGCCAGCAGCGCCCGACGGGGGAACACTGAAGCTTTCTTT.

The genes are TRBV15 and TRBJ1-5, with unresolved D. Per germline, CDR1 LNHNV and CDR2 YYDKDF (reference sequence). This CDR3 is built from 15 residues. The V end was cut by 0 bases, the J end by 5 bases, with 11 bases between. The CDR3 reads CATSRDIEPYQPQHF. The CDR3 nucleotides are TGTGCCACCAGCAGAGATATCGAGCCTTATCAGCCCCAGCATTTT.